This entry describes one TCR beta chain. Its antigen is still unknown. This specimen belongs to a study of cytomegalovirus exposure and HLA in healthy donors. Whole-study findings and limits: Later on, an analysis showed TCR association rates differing by HLA locus, with DRB1 the most and HLA-C the fewest. As confirmed in vitro, three CMV-associated chains were specific for CMV antigens.

Regarding donors, all were healthy bone marrow donors. Both 60 Vbeta primers and 13 Jbeta primers went into the PCR. TCRdb's copy holds only in-frame clones and misses some; the assay was immunoSEQ multiplex PCR. The sample consists of about 120,000 clones, 70% to 75% of them appearing once. The TCR sequence derives from a woman in her late teens or twenties in good health and CMV-seronegative. Input material: PBMCs.

This CDR3 reads CASRPGEYNNQPQHF. The CDR3 nucleotides are TGTGCCAGTAGGCCAGGGGAGTACAACAATCAGCCCCAGCATTTT. The V gene is TRBV2, the J gene TRBJ1-5; D is possibly TRBD1 (6 bases). The CDR3 runs 15 residues. The V end was cut by 9 bases, the J end by 3 bases, with 18 bases between. CDR1 and CDR2 from the germline V gene are SNHLY and FYNNEI.